The rows below give T cell receptor beta chains drawn from one sample of a study of CD8 T cells in Susac syndrome. TCRdb reprocessed the immunoSEQ multiplex PCR reads with MiXCR, giving one entry per CDR3 protein. The repertoire holds about 120,000 distinct CDR3 sequences, with about 95% as singletons. Material: CD4+ T cells from PBMCs. These receptor sequences come from a human donor in good health. CDR3s include the opening cysteine and the closing phenylalanine or tryptophan. Each record gives: V gene, CDR3 length, clone size, D gene, J gene, CDR3 DNA, CDR3 protein. The D gene is left open where the match is weak. Only some rows state a clone size, as once, few, many or a class for expanded clones.

TRBV28	14	-	TRBD1	TRBJ2-7	TGTGCCAGCAGCTCTCATGACAGGGACTACGAGCAGTACTTC	CASSSHDRDYEQYF
TRBV7-9	13	once	-	TRBJ2-5	TGTGCCAGCAGCCGGGGGGCAGAAGAGACCCAGTACTTC	CASSRGAEETQYF
TRBV10-3	13	-	-	TRBJ2-7	TGTGCCATCGGCAATACAGGGATCGACGAGCAGTACTTC	CAIGNTGIDEQYF
TRBV2	15	-	-	TRBJ1-6	TGTGCCAGCAGCCTGACAGGAGCCTATAATTCACCCCTCCACTTT	CASSLTGAYNSPLHF
TRBV7-8	15	-	TRBD2	TRBJ2-5	TGTGCCAGCAGCTTTCTAGCGGGAGGGCCAGAGACCCAGTACTTC	CASSFLAGGPETQYF
TRBV7-2	17	few	TRBD2	TRBJ2-1	TGTGCCAGCAGCCCCCGTCAACTAGCGCTCTCCTACAATGAGCAGTTCTTC	CASSPRQLALSYNEQFF
TRBV19	14	-	-	TRBJ1-2	TGTGCCAGTAGTATAGGAGGAACGCACTATGGCTACACCTTC	CASSIGGTHYGYTF
TRBV15	19	-	-	TRBJ2-6	TGTGCCACCAGCCCCCTGACTCCGGGGGCGTCCTCTGGGGCCAACGTCCTGACTTTC	CATSPLTPGASSGANVLTF
TRBV6-2/TRBV6-3	13	-	TRBD1	TRBJ1-1	TGTGCCAGCAGAGGGACAGTGAACACTGAAGCTTTCTTT	CASRGTVNTEAFF
TRBV6-5	19	-	TRBD2	TRBJ2-7	TGTGCCAGCAGTTACCGTTCCCCCGCCCCGGGACTAGGGTCCTACGAGCAGTACTTC	CASSYRSPAPGLGSYEQYF
TRBV28	14	-	-	TRBJ2-7	TGTGCCAGCAGTTTGGAAGGGGGTGCCTACGAGCAGTACTTC	CASSLEGGAYEQYF
TRBV4-2	13	-	-	TRBJ1-1	TGTGCCAGCAGCCAAGAGGGAAAAACTGAAGCTTTCTTT	CASSQEGKTEAFF
TRBV27	16	-	-	TRBJ2-2	TGTGCCAGCAGTCCCTATTCGCCGTTGGGCACCGGGGAGCTGTTTTTT	CASSPYSPLGTGELFF